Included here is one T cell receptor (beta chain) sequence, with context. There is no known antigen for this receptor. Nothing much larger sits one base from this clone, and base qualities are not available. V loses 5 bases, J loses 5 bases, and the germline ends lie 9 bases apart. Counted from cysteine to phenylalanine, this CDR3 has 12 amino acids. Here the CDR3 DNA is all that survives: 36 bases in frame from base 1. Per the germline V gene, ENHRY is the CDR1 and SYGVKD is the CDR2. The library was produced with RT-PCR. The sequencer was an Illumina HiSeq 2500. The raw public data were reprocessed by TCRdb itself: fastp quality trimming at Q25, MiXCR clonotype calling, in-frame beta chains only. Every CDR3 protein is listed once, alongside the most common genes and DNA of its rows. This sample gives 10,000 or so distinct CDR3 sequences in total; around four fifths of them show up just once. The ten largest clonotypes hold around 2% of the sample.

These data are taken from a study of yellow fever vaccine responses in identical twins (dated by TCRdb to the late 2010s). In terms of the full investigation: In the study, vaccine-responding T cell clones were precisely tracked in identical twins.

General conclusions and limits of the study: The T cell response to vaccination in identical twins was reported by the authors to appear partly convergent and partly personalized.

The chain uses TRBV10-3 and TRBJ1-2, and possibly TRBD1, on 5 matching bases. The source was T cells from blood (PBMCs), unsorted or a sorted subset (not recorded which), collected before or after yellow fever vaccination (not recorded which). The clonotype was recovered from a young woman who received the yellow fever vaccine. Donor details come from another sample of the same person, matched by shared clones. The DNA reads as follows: TGTGCCATCAGTCCCCAGGGTTATGGCTACACCTTC. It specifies CAISPQGYGYTF.